This TCR beta chain stems from a study of blood T cells in healthy people across ages. Study-wide points: Since the PBMCs were unsorted, naive and antigen-experienced cells could not be conclusively compared. TCR beta diversity tracked closely with naive T cell percentage. Long-lived donors had more naive CD4+ cells and higher diversity than aged donors.

Concerning this clonotype: As yet, its antigen is unknown. A much larger clone differs by one base, so this may be a read error.

Then a second PCR, running about 7 to 11 cycles, was carried out with a sample-barcoded 5' primer and a J-beta primer mix. Using its own MiXCR run on the 5' RACE reads, TCRdb lists one record per CDR3 protein. The data hold more than 750,000 distinct CDR3 sequences, with 25% to 35% observed a single time. Germline V gene lookup returns CDR1 SQVTM and CDR2 ANQGSEA. The CDR3 contains 13 residues. These data are also associated with another study on T cells of mothers and their children. This second report adds: An overlap that was slightly higher, though non-significant, was seen in related mother-child pairs versus unrelated pairs.

Specimen: blood. This TCR came from a woman aged 40 to 49 in good health. The V and J genes are TRBV29-1 and TRBJ2-6; D remains ambiguous. CDR3 region: CSVETRWSNVPTF. CDR3 nucleotides: TGCAGCGTTGAAACCAGGTGGTCCAACGTCCCGACTTTC.